Below, 14 T cell receptor beta chains from the same sample are listed, as sequenced in a study of regulatory T cells in long-lasting Graves disease. Researchers made TCR beta libraries by using iRepertoire HTBI primers and running Arm-PCR on CDR3 regions. In TCRdb, the multiplex PCR reads were re-called with MiXCR into one record per CDR3 protein. The sample holds 650,000 to 850,000 distinct CDR3 sequences, around 30% seen once. Stated time point: persistent/refractory GD, antithyroid drugs over 5 years with positive TRAb. There was RNA extracted from PBMCs, and the TCR library was made from it. This material consisted of peripheral blood mononuclear cells (PBMCs), taken when the disease was refractory, from a patient treated with antithyroid drugs. Receptors were obtained from a female donor with Graves disease.

This clonotype turned up a few times. This rearrangement joins TRBV6-2 or TRBV6-3 to TRBJ2-7; no definite D call. Germline CDR1 reads MNHEY; CDR2 reads SVGEGT. This CDR3 is built from 16 residues. The germline V and J ends were trimmed by 7 bases and 3 bases, with 22 bases remaining between them. The CDR3 sequence: CASTNPNQTPDYEQYF. CDR3 coding DNA: TGTGCCAGCACCAACCCTAATCAGACTCCGGACTACGAGCAGTACTTC.

This clonotype came up a few times. The genes are TRBV5-1 and TRBJ1-4; D gene unclear. CDR3 length equals 16 residues. Between the trimmed V and J ends, which lost 2 bases and 5 bases, there was a span of 16 bases. The germline V gene has CDR1 SGHRS and CDR2 YFSETQ. CDR3 DNA: TGCGCCAGCAGCTTCGATACAACCCCCGGGAATGAAAAACTGTTTTTT. As protein: CASSFDTTPGNEKLFF. The full variable domain, rest sourced from reference TRBV5-1 and TRBJ1-4, is KAGVTQTPRYLIKTRGQQVTLSCSPISGHRSVSWYQQTPGQGLQFLFEYFSETQRNKGNFPGRFSGRQFSNSRSEMNVSTLELGDSALYLCASSFDTTPGNEKLFFGSGTQLSVL.

A few counts support this clonotype. The chain carries TRBV6-2 or TRBV6-3 and TRBJ1-2, with TRBD1 matching 7 bases. The CDR3 has 12 amino acids. The V gene's germline CDR1 is MNHEY and CDR2 SVGEGT. V lost 10 bases and J lost 7; bases outside the gene matches: 9. This CDR3 reads CATNTRGLGYTF. Written as DNA, the CDR3 is TGTGCCACCAACACAAGGGGGCTTGGCTACACCTTC.

This clonotype showed up many times. The J gene is TRBJ1-2, the V gene TRBV2; weak D call: TRBD1 (5 bases). V was shortened by 6 bases and J by 3 bases, with 8 bases between the two germline ends. Germline CDR1 reads SNHLY; CDR2 reads FYNNEI. The CDR3 is made up of 12 amino acids. The CDR3 nucleotides read TGTGCCAGCAGGGGACGGTACTATGGCTACACCTTC. Its translation: CASRGRYYGYTF.

This clonotype was counted only a few times. The chain carries TRBV28 and TRBJ1-2; the match to TRBD1 covers 12 bases. CDR1 is MDHEN, CDR2 SYDVKM, per germline. V lost 6 bases and J lost 7; bases outside the gene matches: 9. The CDR3 spans 15 residues. CDR3 nucleotides: TGTGCCAGCAGAAGTCCGGGACAGGGGGCTGCTGGCTACACCTTC. This encodes CASRSPGQGAAGYTF.

The genes are TRBV5-6 and TRBJ2-2; D is unclear. V lost 0 bases and J 6 bases, leaving 3 bases between the germline ends. This CDR3 spans 12 amino acids. Germline V lookup: CDR1 SGHDT, CDR2 YYEEEE. In DNA, the CDR3 is TGTGCCAGCAGCTTGGCTTCCGGGGAGCTGTTTTTT. It yields the protein CASSLASGELFF.

The V call is TRBV6-1, the J call TRBJ1-4; unclear D gene. The CDR3 consists of 15 residues. V gave up 2 bases and J gave up 3 bases, with 10 bases separating them. CDR1 and CDR2 (germline): MNHNS, SASEGT. The CDR3, as DNA: TGTGCCAGCAGTGAATCTGGGATTGCTAATGAAAAACTGTTTTTT. Amino acids: CASSESGIANEKLFF.

This rearrangement joins TRBV11-2 to TRBJ1-1; D is ambiguous. The CDR3 has 14 residues. The germline V gene encodes CDR1 SGHAT and CDR2 FQNNGV. Deletions cut 5 bases from V and 0 bases from J, with 10 bases between. The CDR3 bases are TGTGCCAGCAGCCCCAGAGTGATGAACACTGAAGCTTTCTTT. Its translation is CASSPRVMNTEAFF.

V is TRBV27 and J is TRBJ1-3; the D gene is possibly TRBD1 (5 bases). The CDR3 contains 16 residues. Per germline, CDR1 MNHEY and CDR2 SMNVEV (reference sequence). V was clipped by 1 base and J by 6 bases, with 16 bases between them. The CDR3 DNA reads as TGTGCCAGCAGTTTATTAACCCCTTTCAGGGAAAACACCATATATTTT. The encoded protein is CASSLLTPFRENTIYF.

The chain is built from TRBV3-1 and TRBJ1-2; 9 bases fit TRBD1. CDR3 size: 14 residues. Germline trimming cut 3 bases from V and 8 bases from J; bases unmatched to any gene: 7. The germline V gene encodes CDR1 LGHDT and CDR2 YNNKEL (reference sequence). The CDR3, as DNA: TGTGCCAGCAGCCAGGGGACAGGGTTTCTGGGCTACACCTTC. Amino acid sequence: CASSQGTGFLGYTF.

This clonotype was found a few times. V gene TRBV19 combines with J gene TRBJ1-1; 9 bases align to TRBD1. The CDR3 consists of 17 residues. Germline CDR1 is LNHDA and CDR2 is SQIVND (reference sequence). The trim removed 3 bases at V and 4 bases at J, leaving 12 bases unmatched. CDR3 protein: CASSIRDRVHWGTEAFF. CDR3 bases: TGTGCCAGTAGTATCCGGGACAGGGTACATTGGGGCACTGAAGCTTTCTTT.

The gene calls are TRBV7-6 and TRBJ1-4; D uncertain. CDR3 length equals 15 residues. Germline values: CDR1 SGHVS, CDR2 FNYEAQ. The V end lost 5 bases, the J end lost 8 bases, and 18 bases lay between the germline ends. CDR3: CASSPLPAGVEKLFF. As DNA, the CDR3 is TGTGCCAGCAGCCCTTTACCTGCCGGGGTGGAAAAACTGTTTTTT.

A remark on this clonotype: This may be a read error: a much more frequent sequence differs by one nucleotide. The CDR3 region is CASTLGASGGYEQYF. DNA for the CDR3: TGTGCCAGCACCCTCGGGGCTAGCGGGGGCTACGAGCAGTACTTC. The chain uses TRBV2 and TRBJ2-7, with 10 bases matching TRBD2. V trimming: 7 bases; J trimming: 3 bases; junction bases outside the gene matches: 9. CDR1 SNHLY and CDR2 FYNNEI come from the germline V gene. The CDR3 has 15 amino acids.

The rearrangement links TRBV30 to TRBJ1-2, with D possibly matching TRBD1 (6 bases). The CDR3 is made up of 14 amino acids. Between the trimmed V and J ends, which lost 0 bases and 7 bases, there was a span of 15 bases. Per germline, CDR1 GTSNPN and CDR2 SVGIG (reference sequence). CDR3 nucleotides: TGTGCCTGGAGTGTACGGCAGGGGTGGAGTGGCTACACCTTC. This translates into CAWSVRQGWSGYTF.